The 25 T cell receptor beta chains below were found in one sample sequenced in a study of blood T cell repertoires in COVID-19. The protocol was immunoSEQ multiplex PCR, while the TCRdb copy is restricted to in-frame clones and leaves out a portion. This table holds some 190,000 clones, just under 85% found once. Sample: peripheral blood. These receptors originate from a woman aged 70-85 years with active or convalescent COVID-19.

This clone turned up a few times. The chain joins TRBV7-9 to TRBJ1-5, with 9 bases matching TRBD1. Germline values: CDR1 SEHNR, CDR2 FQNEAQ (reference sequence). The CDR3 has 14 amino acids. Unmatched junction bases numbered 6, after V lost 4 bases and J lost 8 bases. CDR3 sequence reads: CASSSGQGLEPQHF. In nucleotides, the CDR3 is TGTGCCAGCAGCTCCGGACAGGGGCTGGAGCCCCAGCATTTT.

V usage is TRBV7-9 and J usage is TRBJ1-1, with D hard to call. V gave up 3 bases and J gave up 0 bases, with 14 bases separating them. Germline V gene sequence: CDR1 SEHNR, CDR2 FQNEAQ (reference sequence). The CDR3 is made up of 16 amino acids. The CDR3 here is CASSLRVGSMNTEAFF. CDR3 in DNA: TGTGCCAGCAGCTTGCGGGTGGGCAGCATGAACACTGAAGCTTTCTTT.

CDR3 sequence (DNA): TGCGCCAGCAGATACAACCCCTCGGGACAGAGAAATTCACCCCTCCACTTT. Translating it yields CASRYNPSGQRNSPLHF. The V gene is TRBV5-1, the J gene TRBJ1-6, with 7 bases matching TRBD1. Trimming at V came to 5 bases and at J to 7 bases, leaving 15 bases not matched to a gene. Germline lookup yields CDR1 SGHRS and CDR2 YFSETQ. This CDR3 is built from 17 residues.

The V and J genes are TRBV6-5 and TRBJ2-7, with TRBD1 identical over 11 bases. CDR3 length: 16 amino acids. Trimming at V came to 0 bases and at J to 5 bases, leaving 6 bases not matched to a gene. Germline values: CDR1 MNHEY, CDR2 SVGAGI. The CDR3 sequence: CASSYSDPDRGHEQYF. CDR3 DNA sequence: TGTGCCAGCAGTTACTCAGACCCGGACAGGGGGCACGAGCAGTACTTC.

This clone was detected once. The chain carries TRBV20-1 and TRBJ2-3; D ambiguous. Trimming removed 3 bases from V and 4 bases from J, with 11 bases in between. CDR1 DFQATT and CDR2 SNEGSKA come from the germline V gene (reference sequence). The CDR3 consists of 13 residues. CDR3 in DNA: TGCAGTGCTAGTCTCGAGAATTCAGATACGCAGTATTTT. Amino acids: CSASLENSDTQYF.

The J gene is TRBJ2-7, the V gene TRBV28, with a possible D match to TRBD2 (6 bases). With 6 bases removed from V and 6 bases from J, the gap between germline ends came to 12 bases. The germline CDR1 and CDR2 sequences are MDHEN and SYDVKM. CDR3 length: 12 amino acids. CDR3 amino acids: CASRSPGLEQYF. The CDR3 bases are TGTGCCAGCAGATCGCCGGGACTCGAGCAGTACTTC.

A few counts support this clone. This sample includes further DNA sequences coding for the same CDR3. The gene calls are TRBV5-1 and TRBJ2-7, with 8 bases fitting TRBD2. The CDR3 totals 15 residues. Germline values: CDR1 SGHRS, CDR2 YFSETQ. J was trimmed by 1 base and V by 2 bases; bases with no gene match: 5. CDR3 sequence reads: CASSLPGLGSYEQYF. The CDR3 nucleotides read TGCGCCAGCAGCTTACCGGGACTAGGTTCCTACGAGCAGTACTTC.

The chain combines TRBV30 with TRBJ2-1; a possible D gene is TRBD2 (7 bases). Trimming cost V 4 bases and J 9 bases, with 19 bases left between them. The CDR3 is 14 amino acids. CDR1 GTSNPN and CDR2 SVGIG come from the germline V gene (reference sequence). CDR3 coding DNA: TGTGCCTGGACCCTCGGGGGAGGGGGAAGTGAGCAGTTCTTC. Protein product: CAWTLGGGGSEQFF.

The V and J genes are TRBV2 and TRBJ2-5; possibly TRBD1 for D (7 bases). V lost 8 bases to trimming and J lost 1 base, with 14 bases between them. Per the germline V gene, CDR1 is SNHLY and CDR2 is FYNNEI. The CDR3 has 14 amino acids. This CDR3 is CASQRRDSQETQYF. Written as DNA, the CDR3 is TGTGCCAGCCAACGGCGGGACAGCCAAGAGACCCAGTACTTC.

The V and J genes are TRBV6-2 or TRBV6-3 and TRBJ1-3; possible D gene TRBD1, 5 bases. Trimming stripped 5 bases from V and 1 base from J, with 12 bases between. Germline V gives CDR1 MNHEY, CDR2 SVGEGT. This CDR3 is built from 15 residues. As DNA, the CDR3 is TGTGCCAGCAGTCCGGCGACAGCATCTGGAAACACCATATATTTT. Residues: CASSPATASGNTIYF.

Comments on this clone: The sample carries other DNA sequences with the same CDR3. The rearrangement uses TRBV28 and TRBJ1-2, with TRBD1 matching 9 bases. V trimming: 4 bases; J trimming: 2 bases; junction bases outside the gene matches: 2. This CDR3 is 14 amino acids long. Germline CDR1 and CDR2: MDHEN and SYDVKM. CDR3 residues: CASSSGQGNYGYTF. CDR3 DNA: TGTGCCAGCAGTTCGGGACAGGGAAACTATGGCTACACCTTC.

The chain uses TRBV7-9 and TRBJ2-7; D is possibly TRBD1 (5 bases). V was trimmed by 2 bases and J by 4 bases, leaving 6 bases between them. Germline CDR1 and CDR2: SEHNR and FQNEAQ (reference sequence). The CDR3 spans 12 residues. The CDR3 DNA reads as TGTGCCAGCAGCTTATCAGGGTACGAGCAGTACTTC. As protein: CASSLSGYEQYF.

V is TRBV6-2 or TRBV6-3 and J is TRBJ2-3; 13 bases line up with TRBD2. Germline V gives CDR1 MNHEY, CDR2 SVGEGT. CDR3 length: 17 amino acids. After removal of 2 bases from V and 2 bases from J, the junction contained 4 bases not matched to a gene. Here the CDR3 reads CASSYTTSGRNTDTQYF. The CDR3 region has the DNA TGTGCCAGCAGTTACACGACTAGCGGGAGGAACACAGATACGCAGTATTTT.

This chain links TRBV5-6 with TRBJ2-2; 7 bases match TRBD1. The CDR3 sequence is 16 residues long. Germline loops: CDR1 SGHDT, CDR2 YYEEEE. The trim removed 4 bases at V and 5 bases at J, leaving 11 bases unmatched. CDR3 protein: CASSEDFRGSTGELFF. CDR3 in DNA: TGTGCCAGCAGCGAAGACTTCAGGGGGTCGACCGGGGAGCTGTTTTTT.

The CDR3, as DNA: TGTGCCAGCAGTTTGACGGGGGGGGCAGAGACCCAGTACTTC. This encodes CASSLTGGAETQYF. The chain couples TRBV6-6 to TRBJ2-5, with 8 positions matching TRBD2. With 4 bases clipped from V and 4 bases from J, the junction kept 5 bases outside the gene matches. This CDR3 contains 14 residues. Germline CDR1 and CDR2: MNHNY and SVGAGI (reference sequence).

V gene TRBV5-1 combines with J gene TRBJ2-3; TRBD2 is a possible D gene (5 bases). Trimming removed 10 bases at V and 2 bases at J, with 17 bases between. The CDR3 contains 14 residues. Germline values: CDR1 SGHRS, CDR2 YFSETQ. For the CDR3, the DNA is TGCGCCGGAGCGAGGGCGGGTATCACAGATACGCAGTATTTT. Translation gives CAGARAGITDTQYF.

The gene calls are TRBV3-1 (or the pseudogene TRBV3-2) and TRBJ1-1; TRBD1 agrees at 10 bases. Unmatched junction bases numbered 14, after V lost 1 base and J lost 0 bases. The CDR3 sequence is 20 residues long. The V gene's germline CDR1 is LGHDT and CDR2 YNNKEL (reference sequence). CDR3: CASSQGRGGRQGALNTEAFF. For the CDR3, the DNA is TGTGCCAGCAGCCAAGGACGGGGAGGTAGACAGGGGGCCCTGAACACTGAAGCTTTCTTT.

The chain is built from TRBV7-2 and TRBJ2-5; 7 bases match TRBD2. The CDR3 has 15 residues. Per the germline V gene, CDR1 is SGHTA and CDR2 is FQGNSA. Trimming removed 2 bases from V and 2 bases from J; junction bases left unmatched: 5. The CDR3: CASSLSGTMQETQYF. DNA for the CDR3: TGTGCCAGCAGCTTATCCGGGACTATGCAAGAGACCCAGTACTTC.

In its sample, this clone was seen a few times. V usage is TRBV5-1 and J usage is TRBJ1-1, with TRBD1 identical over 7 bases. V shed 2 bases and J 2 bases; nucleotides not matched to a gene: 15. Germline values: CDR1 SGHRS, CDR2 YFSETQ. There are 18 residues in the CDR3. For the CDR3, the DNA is TGCGCCAGCAGCTTCGGCCTCACAGGGGTGGGGGCAAACACTGAAGCTTTCTTT. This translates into CASSFGLTGVGANTEAFF.

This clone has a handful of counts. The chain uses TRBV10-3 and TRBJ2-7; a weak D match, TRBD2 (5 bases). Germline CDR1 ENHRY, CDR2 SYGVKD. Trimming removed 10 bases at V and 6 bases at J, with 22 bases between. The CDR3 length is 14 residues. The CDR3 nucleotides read TGTGCCACCTCAGGACTCCCTAGAGGTCCCGAGCAGTACTTC. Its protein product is CATSGLPRGPEQYF.

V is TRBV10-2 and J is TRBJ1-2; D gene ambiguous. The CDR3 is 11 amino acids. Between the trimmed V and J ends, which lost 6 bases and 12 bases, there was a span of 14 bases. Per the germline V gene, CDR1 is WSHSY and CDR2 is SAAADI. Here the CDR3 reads CASRGEPGDTF. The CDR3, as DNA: TGCGCCAGCAGAGGAGAACCCGGCGACACCTTC.

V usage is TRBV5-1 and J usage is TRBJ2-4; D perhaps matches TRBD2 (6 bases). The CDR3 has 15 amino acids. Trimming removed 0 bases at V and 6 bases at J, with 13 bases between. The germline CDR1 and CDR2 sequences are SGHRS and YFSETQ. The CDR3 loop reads CASSLGGARGNIQYF. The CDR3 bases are TGCGCCAGCAGCTTGGGCGGGGCCCGGGGAAACATTCAGTACTTC.

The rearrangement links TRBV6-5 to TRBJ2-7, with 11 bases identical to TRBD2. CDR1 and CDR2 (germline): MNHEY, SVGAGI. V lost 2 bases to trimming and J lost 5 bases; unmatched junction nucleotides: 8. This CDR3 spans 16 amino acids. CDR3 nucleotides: TGTGCCAGCAGTTACAGGACTCCGACTAGCGGGAACGAGCAGTACTTC. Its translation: CASSYRTPTSGNEQYF.

The DNA of the CDR3 is TGTGCCAGCAGTTTACGGCCCCCGGGACACCTCTACGAGCAGTACTTC. Its translation is CASSLRPPGHLYEQYF. This rearrangement joins TRBV28 to TRBJ2-7, with a tentative D call TRBD1 (6 bases). In germline, CDR1 is MDHEN, CDR2 SYDVKM. CDR3 length: 16 residues. Trimming cost V 2 bases and J 3 bases, with 17 bases left between them.

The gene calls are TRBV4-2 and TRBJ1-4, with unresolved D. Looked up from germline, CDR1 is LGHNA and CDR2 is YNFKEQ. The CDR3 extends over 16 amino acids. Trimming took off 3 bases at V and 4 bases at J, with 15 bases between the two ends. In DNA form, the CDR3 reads TGTGCCAGCAGCCACTTAGACAAGACCCTTAATGAAAAACTGTTTTTT. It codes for CASSHLDKTLNEKLFF.